The clone carrying this TCR beta chain occurred once. V shed 2 bases, J shed 2 bases, and the junction held 8 bases outside the gene matches. The V gene's germline CDR1 is ENHRY and CDR2 SYGVKD. This CDR3 has 16 amino acids. The data were produced by immunoSEQ multiplex PCR, yet TCRdb's version contains in-frame clones alone and is incomplete. In the table there are fewer than 100,000 clones, 75% to 85% of which are singletons. The data stem from a study of T cells in localized non-small cell lung cancer. The genes are TRBV10-3 and TRBJ2-7, with 8 bases identical to TRBD2. The receptor's source is a female donor over 55 with stage I lung adenocarcinoma. The source was peripheral blood, collected before any cancer treatment. This CDR3 reads CAISERVGRAPYEQYF. The CDR3 bases are TGTGCCATCAGTGAGAGAGTCGGGAGGGCCCCCTACGAGCAGTACTTC.